Listed here are 27 T cell receptor beta chains from one sample, sequenced in a study of cytomegalovirus exposure and HLA in healthy donors (dated by TCRdb to about 2017). To prepare the library, the immunoSEQ multiplex PCR assay was applied. For the multiplex PCR, a mixture combining 60 forward primers for TCR Vbeta segments and 13 reverse primers for TCR Jbeta segments was used. TCRdb mirrors the immuneACCESS table, restricted to in-frame sequences. Some clones are absent from its copies; in checked studies, under half trace to an unresolved V gene, and the reason for the others is unknown. The sample records roughly 120,000 clones, around 61% of which are singletons. Clones ranked in the top ten supply around 2.2% of the sample. Sequencing was done on a sample of PBMCs. The origin of the receptors is a woman aged 25-40 years in good health and CMV-seronegative.

The rearrangement uses TRBV7-3 and TRBJ1-1; D possibly corresponds to TRBD1 (5 bases). The CDR3 has 11 residues. V was trimmed by 2 bases and J by 8 bases, leaving 6 bases between them. CDR1 SGHTA and CDR2 FQGTGA come from the germline V gene. The CDR3, as DNA: TGTGCCAGCAGCTTAGGGGGGGAAGCTTTCTTT. As protein: CASSLGGEAFF.

The chain links TRBV28 to TRBJ2-1, with 9 positions matching TRBD2. The ends lost 7 bases at V and 4 bases at J; junction bases unmatched: 5. The CDR3 spans 14 residues. Germline-derived CDR1 and CDR2 are MDHEN and SYDVKM. The CDR3 loop is CASNPAGGYNEQFF. In DNA, the CDR3 is TGTGCCAGCAACCCAGCGGGAGGTTACAATGAGCAGTTCTTC.

The chain employs TRBV4-3 and TRBJ2-7; 13 nucleotides agree with TRBD2. Trimming cost V 0 bases and J 6 bases; bases outside gene matches: 2. This CDR3 region has 15 residues. Germline assignment: CDR1 LGHNA and CDR2 YSLEER. The CDR3, as DNA: TGCGCCAGCAGCCAAGAAGGACTAGCGGGAGTCGAGCAGTACTTC. Translation gives CASSQEGLAGVEQYF.

The sample holds a few counts of this clone. The genes are TRBV19 and TRBJ1-2; D not certain. CDR3 length: 14 amino acids. Trimming took 5 bases from V and 4 from J, leaving 14 bases between them. The germline V gene encodes CDR1 LNHDA and CDR2 SQIVND (reference sequence). The CDR3 loop is CASSYARDTYGYTF. The CDR3 DNA reads TGTGCCAGTAGTTATGCGAGGGATACCTATGGCTACACCTTC.

This chain joins TRBV18 and TRBJ2-1; 8 bases line up with TRBD2. V lost 3 bases, J lost 7 bases, and 8 bases stayed unmatched. This CDR3 region has 15 residues. CDR1 and CDR2 (germline): KGHSH, LQKENI. CDR3 sequence (DNA): TGTGCCAGCTCACCCCTCGGACTAGCATCAAATGAGCAGTTCTTC. The encoded protein is CASSPLGLASNEQFF.

The V gene is TRBV5-8, the J gene TRBJ2-7; 10 bases are shared with TRBD2. Losses at the gene ends were 1 base for V and 2 bases for J; bases not matched to a gene: 6. Germline loops: CDR1 SGHTS, CDR2 YDEGEE. This CDR3 has 16 residues. CDR3 loop: CASSLFGTSATYEQYF. The CDR3 DNA reads TGTGCCAGCAGCTTGTTCGGGACTAGCGCAACCTACGAGCAGTACTTC.

This chain links TRBV14 with TRBJ2-7; 8 nucleotides line up with TRBD2. V was clipped by 1 base and J by 4 bases; unmatched bases: 6. This CDR3 contains 15 residues. Germline assignment: CDR1 SGHDN and CDR2 FVKESK. CDR3 coding DNA: TGTGCCAGCAGCCAAGTGGCGGGAGGACGATACGAGCAGTACTTC. This translates into CASSQVAGGRYEQYF.

This sequence joins TRBV28 and TRBJ1-2, with TRBD1 matching 9 bases. Trimming took 6 bases from V and 0 from J; bases not matched to a gene: 11. Germline V gene data show CDR1 as MDHEN and CDR2 as SYDVKM. The CDR3 consists of 17 residues. The CDR3 nucleotides are TGTGCCAGCAGCTCCCCGGGACAGGGTAGTTCTAACTATGGCTACACCTTC. It yields the protein CASSSPGQGSSNYGYTF.

The chain joins TRBV11-2 to TRBJ2-1, with TRBD2 matching 11 bases. The trim removed 5 bases at V and 7 bases at J, leaving 7 bases unmatched. The CDR3 runs to 15 residues. Germline V gene data show CDR1 as SGHAT and CDR2 as FQNNGV. CDR3 amino acids: CASSPGLAGMNEQFF. DNA for the CDR3: TGTGCCAGCAGCCCCGGACTAGCGGGTATGAATGAGCAGTTCTTC.

This clone was detected only once. The J gene is TRBJ2-1, the V gene TRBV5-1; 10 bases are a match to TRBD2. From germline, CDR1 is SGHRS and CDR2 YFSETQ. The CDR3 totals 15 residues. V was pared by 1 base and J by 8 bases, with 6 bases of the junction left unmatched. The CDR3 sequence: CASSLTSGIRDEQFF. For the CDR3, the DNA is TGCGCCAGCAGCTTGACTAGCGGGATCCGCGATGAGCAGTTCTTC.

Remarks on this clone: One end of the junction fails to match germline, which may point to a read error. J is TRBJ2-6 and V is TRBV2, with D possibly matching TRBD1 (5 bases). Germline values: CDR1 SNHLY, CDR2 FYNNEI. The CDR3 extends over 13 amino acids. DNA for the CDR3: TGTGCCTCCACCGGCTCTGGGGCCAACGTCCTGGCTTTC. Translation gives CASTGSGANVLAF.

The table lists this clone with a count of one. The genes are TRBV19 and TRBJ1-1, with 7 bases identical to TRBD1. This CDR3 spans 11 amino acids. From germline, CDR1 is LNHDA and CDR2 SQIVND (reference sequence). V lost 7 bases to trimming and J lost 10 bases; unmatched junction nucleotides: 6. CDR3 nucleotides: TGTGCCAGTATAGTTGGGACAGTAGCTTTCTTT. Protein sequence: CASIVGTVAFF.

J is TRBJ2-7 and V is TRBV9, with a tentative D call TRBD2 (6 bases). The V end was cut by 4 bases, the J end by 3 bases, with 14 bases between. The CDR3 is 14 residues long. CDR1 SGDLS and CDR2 YYNGEE come from the germline V gene. The CDR3 DNA is TGTGCCAGCAGCCCGGGACTTACCGTCTACGAGCAGTACTTC. The encoded protein is CASSPGLTVYEQYF.

This clone was found a few times. V usage is TRBV28 and J usage is TRBJ1-5, with no clear D. The CDR3 is 14 residues long. Germline-derived CDR1 and CDR2 are MDHEN and SYDVKM. Trimming stripped 7 bases from V and 5 bases from J, with 15 bases between. The CDR3 DNA sequence: TGTGCCAGCAACTCGCAAGGGAGAGATCAGCCCCAGCATTTT. It codes for CASNSQGRDQPQHF.

This clone was detected only a few times. V and J are TRBV4-1 and TRBJ2-2; D call uncertain. Trimming pared 3 bases from V and 1 base from J, leaving 9 bases between. This CDR3 is 15 amino acids long. The germline CDR1 and CDR2 sequences are MGHRA and YSYEKL. The CDR3 is CASSQPQENTGELFF. The CDR3 coding sequence is TGCGCCAGCAGCCAGCCTCAGGAGAACACCGGGGAGCTGTTTTTT.

The rearrangement joins TRBV25-1 to TRBJ1-1; D call uncertain. The V end was cut by 5 bases, the J end by 5 bases, with 15 bases between. CDR1 and CDR2 from the germline V gene are MGHDK and SYGVNS. The CDR3 is 14 amino acids. The CDR3 DNA sequence: TGTGCCAGCAGTCCCCGGGGTAGGGTAACTGAAGCTTTCTTT. This encodes CASSPRGRVTEAFF.

This rearrangement joins TRBV5-1 to TRBJ2-5, with TRBD2 as a possible D gene (6 bases). CDR1 is SGHRS, CDR2 YFSETQ, per germline. Between the trimmed V and J ends, which lost 2 bases and 4 bases, there was a span of 12 bases. CDR3 length: 14 residues. In DNA form, the CDR3 reads TGCGCCAGCAGCTTAAGTGGGACTGGAGAGACCCAGTACTTC. Protein: CASSLSGTGETQYF.

The V call is TRBV28, the J call TRBJ1-1; weak D call: TRBD1 (6 bases). V dropped 5 bases and J dropped 7 bases, with 14 bases sitting between them. Germline V CDR1 and CDR2: MDHEN, SYDVKM. This CDR3 comprises 13 residues. The CDR3 loop is CASSVQGYVEAFF. The CDR3 DNA follows: TGTGCCAGCAGTGTACAGGGATATGTTGAAGCTTTCTTT.

This sequence joins TRBV5-4 and TRBJ2-5, with a possible D match to TRBD1 (6 bases). Germline CDR1 is SGHNT and CDR2 is YYREEE (reference sequence). CDR3 length: 13 amino acids. Trimming shortened V by 4 bases and J by 3 bases, and 10 bases separated the two germline ends. CDR3 sequence reads: CASSKWTEETQYF. DNA of the CDR3: TGTGCCAGCAGCAAATGGACAGAAGAGACCCAGTACTTC.

This clone was counted a few times. The CDR3 protein is CASSESSGTYNEQFF. In nucleotides, the CDR3 is TGTGCCAGCAGTGAGAGCAGCGGAACCTACAATGAGCAGTTCTTC. The rearrangement uses TRBV6-1 and TRBJ2-1, with D perhaps matching TRBD2 (5 bases). V shed 3 bases and J shed 2 bases, with 11 bases lying between them. The CDR3 extends over 15 amino acids. The germline CDR1 and CDR2 sequences are MNHNS and SASEGT.

V and J are TRBV18 and TRBJ1-1; TRBD1 might be the D (6 bases). CDR1 KGHSH and CDR2 LQKENI come from the germline V gene. This CDR3 has 15 residues. Trimming removed 3 bases from V and 3 bases from J, with 14 bases in between. The CDR3 sequence is CASSPVGTTDTEAFF. CDR3 nucleotides: TGTGCCAGCTCACCGGTCGGGACAACTGACACTGAAGCTTTCTTT.

This sequence joins TRBV5-4 and TRBJ2-1; D is uncertain. This CDR3 has 15 amino acids. The germline CDR1 and CDR2 sequences are SGHNT and YYREEE (reference sequence). The V end lost 0 bases, the J end lost 5 bases, and 12 bases lay between the germline ends. The CDR3 sequence: CASSLAGGANNEQFF. Here the CDR3 DNA reads TGTGCCAGCAGCTTGGCCGGCGGAGCCAACAATGAGCAGTTCTTC.

There are a few counts of this clone. CDR3 sequence reads: CASRIRQAGSGNTIYF. CDR3 bases: TGTGCCAGCAGAATAAGACAGGCCGGCTCTGGAAACACCATATATTTT. V is TRBV28 and J is TRBJ1-3, with D possibly TRBD1 on 6 matching bases. CDR3 length: 16 amino acids. Trimming pared 6 bases from V and 0 bases from J, leaving 15 bases between. The V gene's germline CDR1 is MDHEN and CDR2 SYDVKM.

This clone has just one count. The rearrangement uses TRBV2 and TRBJ2-1, with 10 bases matching TRBD2. V lost 1 base and J lost 8; bases outside the gene matches: 11. CDR3 length equals 17 residues. Germline V CDR1 and CDR2: SNHLY, FYNNEI. CDR3 DNA sequence: TGTGCCAGCAGTGAAGATGCGGGTAGCGGGAGGTGGGATGAGCAGTTCTTC. Translating it yields CASSEDAGSGRWDEQFF.

The J gene is TRBJ1-1, the V gene TRBV4-3; D is possibly TRBD1 (5 bases). The germline V gene encodes CDR1 LGHNA and CDR2 YSLEER. Trimming removed 4 bases at V and 5 bases at J, with 17 bases between. The CDR3 spans 15 residues. CDR3 residues: CASSRKIQGGTEAFF. CDR3 nucleotides: TGCGCCAGCAGCCGGAAAATCCAGGGTGGAACTGAAGCTTTCTTT.

The chain recombines TRBV27 with TRBJ2-7; 10 nucleotides match TRBD2. The CDR3 contains 16 residues. Trimming removed 11 bases from V and 6 bases from J; junction bases left unmatched: 19. Germline CDR1 is MNHEY and CDR2 is SMNVEV (reference sequence). CDR3 sequence (DNA): TGTGCCGCCCTCCGGGCTAGCGGGAGTCCTCGACTCGAGCAGTACTTC. Its protein product is CAALRASGSPRLEQYF.

This clone was recorded only once. This sequence joins TRBV18 and TRBJ2-1; 9 nucleotides agree with TRBD1. This CDR3 comprises 14 residues. The germline CDR1 and CDR2 sequences are KGHSH and LQKENI. The J segment lost 0 bases and the V segment lost 6 bases, leaving 0 bases of the junction unmatched. The CDR3 DNA sequence: TGTGCCAGCTCGGGACAGGGCTCCTACAATGAGCAGTTCTTC. Translated: CASSGQGSYNEQFF.